This T cell receptor beta chain emerged from a study of cytomegalovirus exposure and HLA in healthy donors. V lost 3 bases and J lost 3; bases outside the gene matches: 5. Germline CDR1 and CDR2: MGHRA and YSYEKL. The CDR3 is made up of 16 amino acids. PCR was performed using 60 Vbeta and 13 Jbeta primers. Sequencing used immunoSEQ multiplex PCR; TCRdb keeps in-frame clones, though not all of them. Its clone listing holds roughly 64,000 clones. This clonotype was sampled from a woman aged 18-29 years in good health and CMV-seronegative. Sequenced input: PBMCs. The rearrangement joins TRBV4-1 to TRBJ1-6; 7 bases match TRBD1. The CDR3 nucleotides read TGCGCCAGCAGCCAGACAGACAGGGACTATAATTCACCCCTCCACTTT. Translating gives CASSQTDRDYNSPLHF.